This T cell receptor beta chain was observed in a study of blood T cell repertoires in COVID-19 (dated by TCRdb to between 2020 and 2021). Concerning the study at large: The collaborator samples originated in the United States, Italy and Spain and spanned the acute and convalescent phases of COVID-19. The prospective study material was composed of cDNA or gDNA derived from T cells, B-cell-depleted T cells, or PBMCs. Subjects who had been exposed to COVID-19, were actively infected with it, or had recovered from it provided the deeply sampled blood TCRbeta repertoires that made up the dataset. The repertoires were made available in a free public database intended to serve as a resource for research on the immune response to SARS-CoV-2. The samples were drawn from two sources: the first 160 participants of the ongoing ImmuneRACE study, and fewer than 1,500 subjects contributed by 6 global collaborators. A de-identified subject ID, COVID-19 status, age in years and sex were almost always included in the sample metadata. Where available, HLA class I and class II types were taken from metadata supplied by the sample provider and were not determined by assay-based typing. The research as a whole found: Clinical and demographic metadata were provided uncurated, with the amount varying by source and participant.

Worth noting for this clone: Its antigen is not yet known. No much larger clone exists at a distance of one base, and base qualities are not known.

TCRbeta CDR3 regions were amplified from genomic DNA using the immunoSEQ Assay, a bias-controlled multiplex PCR. The paper's processing steps were these. Nucleated cell counts per sample were estimated from amplification of reference gene primers within the assay. To quantify the absolute abundance of each unique TCRbeta CDR3 rearrangement, sequence reads were collapsed and filtered. For each sample, productive Simpson clonality was calculated as the square root of Simpson's diversity index over productive rearrangements. TCRdb limited this immuneACCESS table to in-frame rearrangements with V and J called. A share of clones is missing; checked studies link under half to unresolved V genes, and the rest is unexplained. Clone size and V and J calls were adopted from that table, with D and trimming inferred from the DNA. In this sample the table shows over 200,000 clones, 65% to 85% of which occur a single time. Jointly, the top ten make up 4.5% to 7% of the sample.

The collaborating institutions used their own protocols to collect whole blood in K2EDTA tubes. For TCRbeta analysis, collaborators shipped samples in one of three forms: frozen whole blood, isolated PBMCs, or DNA extracted from either of those sample types. Inclusive of the bounding cysteine and phenylalanine, the CDR3 is 13 residues long. The retained sequence is limited to the CDR3, 39 bases, with the frame set at the first base. Trimming removed 8 bases from V and 5 bases from J, leaving 16 bases between the germline ends. The V gene is TRBV12-3 or TRBV12-4 and the J gene is TRBJ2-7; TRBD1 is perhaps the D gene, given 6 matching bases. The sample comprised peripheral blood. This clonotype originated in a man older than 75 with acute or convalescent COVID-19. At the DNA level, the sequence is TGTGCCAGCCTGGATAACAGGGCCCACGAGCAGTACTTC. This translates into CASLDNRAHEQYF.